The clone carrying this TCR beta chain was recorded at least ten times. Trimming removed 8 bases from V and 0 bases from J, with 14 bases in between. This CDR3 spans 16 amino acids. From germline, CDR1 is MNHEY and CDR2 SVGAGI. This record comes from a study of T-cell memory formation after mild COVID-19. With constant-segment primers, 5'RACE yielded cDNA libraries of TCR alpha and TCR beta that carried sample barcodes and UMIs. Via MiXCR, TCRdb re-called the 5' RACE reads, giving one row per CDR3 protein. The sample consists of hundreds of thousands of distinct CDR3 sequences, over 7% of them appearing once.

The rearrangement links TRBV6-5 to TRBJ1-6, with TRBD1 as a possible D gene (5 bases). The source is a man aged 18 to 30 who had mild COVID-19 (a few samples of this study predate the infection). Cell type and time point are not known. Material for sequencing was PBMCs or a T cell subset sorted from them (not recorded which). CDR3 protein: CASHRGWPSYNSPLHF. The CDR3, as DNA: TGTGCCAGCCATCGGGGGTGGCCCTCCTATAATTCACCCCTCCACTTT.